This TCR beta chain was captured in a study of CD8 T cells in ankylosing spondylitis. CDR1 and CDR2 from the germline V gene are MNHEY and SMNVEV (reference sequence). This CDR3 spans 15 amino acids. The V and J ends lost 6 bases and 4 bases, in that order; junction bases with no gene match: 8. This clonotype showed up just a few times. What it binds is unknown. By quantitative 5'-RACE with molecular barcodes, the TCR beta libraries were made. TCRdb recomputed calls from the 5' RACE reads with MiXCR, one row per CDR3 protein. The sample includes around 890,000 distinct CDR3 sequences, around 11% of them seen just once. Whole-study results and caveats: Among TCR beta sequences, a motif of several highly homologous variants appeared characteristic of ankylosing spondylitis blood. Existing reports had already noted some motif variants in reactive arthritis synovial fluid and blood.

The sample consisted of blood, either unsorted or a sorted T cell fraction (not recorded which). The chain uses TRBV27 and TRBJ1-4; TRBD1 matches 7 bases. The TCR sequence derives from a male donor with ankylosing spondylitis. The CDR3 spells CASRKTGRINEKLFF. CDR3 nucleotide sequence: TGTGCCAGCAGGAAGACAGGGCGGATTAATGAAAAACTGTTTTTT.